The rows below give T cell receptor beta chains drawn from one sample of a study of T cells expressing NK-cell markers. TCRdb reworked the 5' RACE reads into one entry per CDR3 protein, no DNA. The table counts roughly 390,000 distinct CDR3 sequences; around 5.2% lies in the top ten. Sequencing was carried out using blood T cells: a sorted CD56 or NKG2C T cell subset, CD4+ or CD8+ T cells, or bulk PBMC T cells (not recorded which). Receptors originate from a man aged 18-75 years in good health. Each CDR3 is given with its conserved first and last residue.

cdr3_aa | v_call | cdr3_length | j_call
CSARRGRVTGATEAFF | TRBV20-1 | 16 | TRBJ1-1
CSATDQANTGELFF | TRBV20-1 | 14 | TRBJ2-2
CASREGAGKMPQHF | TRBV6-1 | 14 | TRBJ1-5
CSAREGFEGYTF | TRBV20-1 | 12 | TRBJ1-2
CASSGKGQGHYEQYF | TRBV9 | 15 | TRBJ2-7
CASSPPSSGRYSPLHF | TRBV7-8 | 16 | TRBJ1-6
CASSLAGRYNSPLHF | TRBV11-2 | 15 | TRBJ1-6
CAISRTSGGGRSYEQYF | TRBV10-3 | 17 | TRBJ2-7
CASSRGGWDTKVQETQYF | TRBV3-1 | 18 | TRBJ2-5
CSVEAPDLNEQFF | TRBV29-1 | 13 | TRBJ2-1
CATSRDLLSYEQYF | TRBV15 | 14 | TRBJ2-7
CASSSEWRTDTQYF | TRBV5-1 | 14 | TRBJ2-3
CASSETGGGNYGYTF | TRBV12-3/TRBV12-4 | 15 | TRBJ1-2
CASSPTSGGLWWETQYF | TRBV5-1 | 17 | TRBJ2-5
CAWSALDPPKKYF | TRBV30 | 13 | TRBJ2-3
CASSKGTLSDEQYF | TRBV6-1 | 14 | TRBJ2-7
CAWSTGLAGNEQFF | TRBV30 | 14 | TRBJ2-1
CASRRPEYQETQYF | TRBV28 | 14 | TRBJ2-5
CASSQRADESYEQYF | TRBV23-1 | 15 | TRBJ2-7
CSAKRGLAGVVGELFF | TRBV20-1 | 16 | TRBJ2-2
CASSLRTGSSYEQYF | TRBV3-1 | 15 | TRBJ2-7
CASSRTGEGYTF | TRBV21-1 | 12 | TRBJ1-2
CASSLRTGENYEQYF | TRBV12-3/TRBV12-4 | 15 | TRBJ2-7
CASSQWSGGATNNEQFF | TRBV3-1 | 17 | TRBJ2-1
CASSVASGAFQTQYF | TRBV9 | 15 | TRBJ2-5
CASSQGSLGSSPSGGKAGEQYF | TRBV16 | 22 | TRBJ2-7
CAVAGSGNQPQHF | TRBV6-1 | 13 | TRBJ1-5
CASSKTTGWVVHNQPQHF | TRBV5-5 | 18 | TRBJ1-5
CASIDRGQSHNEQFF | TRBV2 | 15 | TRBJ2-1